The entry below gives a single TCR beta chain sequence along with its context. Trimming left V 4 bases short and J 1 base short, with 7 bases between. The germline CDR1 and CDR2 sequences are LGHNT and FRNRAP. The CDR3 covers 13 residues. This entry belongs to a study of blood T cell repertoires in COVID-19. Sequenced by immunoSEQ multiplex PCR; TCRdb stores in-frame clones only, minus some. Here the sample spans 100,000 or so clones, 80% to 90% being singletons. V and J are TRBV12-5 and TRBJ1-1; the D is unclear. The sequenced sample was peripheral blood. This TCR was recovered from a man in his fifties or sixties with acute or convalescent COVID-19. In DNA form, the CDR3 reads TGTGCTAGTGGTTCGAAGCAGAACACTGAAGCTTTCTTT. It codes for CASGSKQNTEAFF.